This TCR beta chain appears in the sequencing data of a study of CD8 T cells in Susac syndrome. Germline lookup yields CDR1 SQVTM and CDR2 ANQGSEA. The CDR3 totals 10 residues. The V and J ends lost 3 bases and 6 bases respectively, with 4 bases between them. An input of roughly 0.5 to 1 ug of RNA was subjected to reverse transcription using random hexamers. Multiplex immunoSEQ PCR targeted 54 Vbeta and 13 Jbeta TCR beta segments. Using its own MiXCR run on the immunoSEQ multiplex PCR reads, TCRdb lists one record per CDR3 protein. The sample has 160,000 or so distinct CDR3 sequences, roughly 94% seen once. Patients with stable or active relapsing-remitting disease, all of them treatment-naive, made up the multiple sclerosis controls. In its sample, this clonotype was seen a few times.

This receptor was identified in a human donor with multiple sclerosis. Sample: CD4+ T cells from PBMCs. The chain recombines TRBV29-1 with TRBJ2-3; D remains unclear. The CDR3 here is CSVDTDTQYF. CDR3 coding DNA: TGCAGCGTTGATACCGATACGCAGTATTTT.